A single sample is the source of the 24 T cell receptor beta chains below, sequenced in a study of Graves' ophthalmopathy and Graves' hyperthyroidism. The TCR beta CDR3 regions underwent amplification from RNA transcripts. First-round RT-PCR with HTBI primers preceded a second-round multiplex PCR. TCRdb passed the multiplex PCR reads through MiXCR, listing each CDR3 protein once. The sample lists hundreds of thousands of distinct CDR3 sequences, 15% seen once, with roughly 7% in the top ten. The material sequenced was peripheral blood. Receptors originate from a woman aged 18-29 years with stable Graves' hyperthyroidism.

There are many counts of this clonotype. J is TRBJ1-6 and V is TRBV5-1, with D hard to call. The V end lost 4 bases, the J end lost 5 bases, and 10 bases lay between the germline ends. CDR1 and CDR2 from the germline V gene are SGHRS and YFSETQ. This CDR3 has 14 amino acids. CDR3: CASSRTSDNSPLHF. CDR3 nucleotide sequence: TGCGCCAGCAGCCGGACGTCGGATAATTCACCCCTCCACTTT.

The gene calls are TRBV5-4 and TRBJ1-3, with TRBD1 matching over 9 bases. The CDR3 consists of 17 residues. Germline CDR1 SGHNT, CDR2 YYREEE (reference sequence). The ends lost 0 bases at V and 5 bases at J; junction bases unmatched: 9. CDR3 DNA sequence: TGTGCCAGCAGCTTGGCCACTTCCGGGACAGGGCGAAACACCATATATTTT. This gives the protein CASSLATSGTGRNTIYF.

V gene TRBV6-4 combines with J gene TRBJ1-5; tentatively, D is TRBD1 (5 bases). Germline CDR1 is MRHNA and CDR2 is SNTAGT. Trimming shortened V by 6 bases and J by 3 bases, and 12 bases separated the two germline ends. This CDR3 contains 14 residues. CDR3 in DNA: TGTGCCAGCAGCGGGGACGGAGACAATCAGCCCCAGCATTTT. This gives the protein CASSGDGDNQPQHF.

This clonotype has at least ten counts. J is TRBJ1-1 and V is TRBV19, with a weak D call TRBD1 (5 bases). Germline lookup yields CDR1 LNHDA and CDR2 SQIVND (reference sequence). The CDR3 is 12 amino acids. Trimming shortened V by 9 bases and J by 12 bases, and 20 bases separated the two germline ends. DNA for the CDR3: TGTGCCAGCACTAATACTGGGACGGTGTCTTTCTTT. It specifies CASTNTGTVSFF.

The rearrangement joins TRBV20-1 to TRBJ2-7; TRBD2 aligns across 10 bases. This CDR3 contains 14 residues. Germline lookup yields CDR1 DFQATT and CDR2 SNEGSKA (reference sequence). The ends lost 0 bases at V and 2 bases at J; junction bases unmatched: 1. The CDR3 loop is CSARDLAGAYEQYF. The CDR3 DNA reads TGCAGTGCTAGAGATCTAGCGGGGGCCTACGAGCAGTACTTC.

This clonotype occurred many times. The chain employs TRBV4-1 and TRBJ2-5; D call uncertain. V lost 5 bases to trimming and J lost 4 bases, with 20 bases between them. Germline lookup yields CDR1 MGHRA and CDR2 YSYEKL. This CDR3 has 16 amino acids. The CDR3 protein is CASSDPPRQRVETQYF. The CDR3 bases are TGCGCCAGCAGCGACCCCCCTAGGCAAAGGGTAGAGACCCAGTACTTC.

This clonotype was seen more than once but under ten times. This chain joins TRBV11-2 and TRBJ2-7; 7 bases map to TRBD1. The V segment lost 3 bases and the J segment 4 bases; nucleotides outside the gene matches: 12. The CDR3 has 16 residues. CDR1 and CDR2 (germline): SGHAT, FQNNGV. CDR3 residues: CASSFPLTGLSYEQYF. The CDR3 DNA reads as TGTGCCAGCAGCTTCCCTTTGACAGGGCTCTCTTACGAGCAGTACTTC.

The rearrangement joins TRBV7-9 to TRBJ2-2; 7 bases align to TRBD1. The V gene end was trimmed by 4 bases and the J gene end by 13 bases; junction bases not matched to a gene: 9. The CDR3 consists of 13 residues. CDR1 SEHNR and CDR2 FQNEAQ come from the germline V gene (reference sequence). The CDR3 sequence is CASSSLGQVGLFF. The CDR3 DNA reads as TGTGCCAGCAGCTCTCTCGGACAGGTCGGGCTGTTTTTT.

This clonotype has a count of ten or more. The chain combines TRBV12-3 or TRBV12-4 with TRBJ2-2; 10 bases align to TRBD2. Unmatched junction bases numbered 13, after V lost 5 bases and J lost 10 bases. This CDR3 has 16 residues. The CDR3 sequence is CASSPHSGGSNVELFF. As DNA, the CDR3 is TGTGCCAGCAGTCCCCATAGCGGGGGGAGCAACGTGGAGCTGTTTTTT.

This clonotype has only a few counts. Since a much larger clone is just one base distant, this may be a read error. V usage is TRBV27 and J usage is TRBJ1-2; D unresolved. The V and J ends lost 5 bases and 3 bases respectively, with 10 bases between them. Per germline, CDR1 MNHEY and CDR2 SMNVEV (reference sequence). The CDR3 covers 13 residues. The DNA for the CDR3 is TGTGCCAGCAGTCCAGTGCGTGACTATGGCTACACCTTC. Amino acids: CASSPVRDYGYTF.

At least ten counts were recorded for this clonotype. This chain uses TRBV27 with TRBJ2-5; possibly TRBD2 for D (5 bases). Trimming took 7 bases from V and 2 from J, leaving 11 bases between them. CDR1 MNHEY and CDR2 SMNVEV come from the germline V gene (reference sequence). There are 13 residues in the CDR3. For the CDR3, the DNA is TGTGCCAGCAAACTAGGGAGACAAGAGACCCAGTACTTC. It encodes CASKLGRQETQYF.

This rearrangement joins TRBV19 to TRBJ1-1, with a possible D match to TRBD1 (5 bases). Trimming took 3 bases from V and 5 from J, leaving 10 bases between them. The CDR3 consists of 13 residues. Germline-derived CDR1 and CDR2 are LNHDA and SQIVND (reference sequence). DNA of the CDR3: TGTGCCAGTAGTATGACAGTGGGGACTGAAGCTTTCTTT. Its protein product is CASSMTVGTEAFF.

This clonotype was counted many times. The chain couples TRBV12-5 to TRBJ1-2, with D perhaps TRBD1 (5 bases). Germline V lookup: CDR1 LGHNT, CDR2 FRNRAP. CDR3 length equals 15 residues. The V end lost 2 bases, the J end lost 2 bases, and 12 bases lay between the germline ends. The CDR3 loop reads CASGLHTGGNYGYTF. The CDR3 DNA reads TGTGCTAGTGGTTTGCATACGGGGGGGAACTATGGCTACACCTTC.

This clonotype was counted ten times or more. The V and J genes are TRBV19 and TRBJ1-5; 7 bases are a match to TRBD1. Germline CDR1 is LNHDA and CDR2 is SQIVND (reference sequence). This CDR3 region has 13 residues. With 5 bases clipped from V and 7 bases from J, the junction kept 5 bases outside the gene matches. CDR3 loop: CASSLTGVQPQHF. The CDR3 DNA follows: TGTGCCAGTAGTCTTACAGGGGTGCAGCCCCAGCATTTT.

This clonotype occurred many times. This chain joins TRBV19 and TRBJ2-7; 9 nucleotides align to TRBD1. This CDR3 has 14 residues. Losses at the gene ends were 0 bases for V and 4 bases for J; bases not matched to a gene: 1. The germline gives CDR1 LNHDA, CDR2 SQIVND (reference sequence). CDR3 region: CASSIEGQGYEQYF. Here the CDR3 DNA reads TGTGCCAGTAGTATAGAGGGACAGGGTTACGAGCAGTACTTC.

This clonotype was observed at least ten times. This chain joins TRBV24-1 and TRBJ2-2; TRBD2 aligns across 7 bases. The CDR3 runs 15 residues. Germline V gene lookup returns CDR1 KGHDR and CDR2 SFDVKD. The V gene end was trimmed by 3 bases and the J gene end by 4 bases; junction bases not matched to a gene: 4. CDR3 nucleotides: TGTGCCACCAGTGATCTGGGACTACCCACCGGGGAGCTGTTTTTT. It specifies CATSDLGLPTGELFF.

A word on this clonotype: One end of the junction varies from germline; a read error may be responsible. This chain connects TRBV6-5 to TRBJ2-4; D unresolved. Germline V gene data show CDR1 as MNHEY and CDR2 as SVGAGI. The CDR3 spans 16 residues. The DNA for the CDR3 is TGTGCCAGCAGCTTAAACAGTGGGATAGCCAAAAACATTAAGTACTTC. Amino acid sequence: CASSLNSGIAKNIKYF.

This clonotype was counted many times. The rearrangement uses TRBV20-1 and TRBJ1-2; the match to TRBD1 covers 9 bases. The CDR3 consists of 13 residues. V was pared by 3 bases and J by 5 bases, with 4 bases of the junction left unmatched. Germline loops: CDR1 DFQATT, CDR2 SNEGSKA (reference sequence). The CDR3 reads CSASRDRVYGYTF. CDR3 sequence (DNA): TGCAGTGCTAGCCGGGACAGGGTTTATGGCTACACCTTC.

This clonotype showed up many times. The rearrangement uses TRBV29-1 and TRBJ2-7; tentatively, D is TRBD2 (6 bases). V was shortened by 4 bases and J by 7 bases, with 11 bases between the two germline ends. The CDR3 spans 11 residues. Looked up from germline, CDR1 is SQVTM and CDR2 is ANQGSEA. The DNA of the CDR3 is TGCAGCGTTGCTACGGGGGTTGAGCAGTACTTC. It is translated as CSVATGVEQYF.

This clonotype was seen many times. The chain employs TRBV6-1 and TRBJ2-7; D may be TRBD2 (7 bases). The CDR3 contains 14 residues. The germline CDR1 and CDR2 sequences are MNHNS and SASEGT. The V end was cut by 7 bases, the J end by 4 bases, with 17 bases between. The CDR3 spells CASTNTGGSYEQYF. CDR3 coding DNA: TGTGCCAGCACTAACACGGGGGGCTCTTACGAGCAGTACTTC.

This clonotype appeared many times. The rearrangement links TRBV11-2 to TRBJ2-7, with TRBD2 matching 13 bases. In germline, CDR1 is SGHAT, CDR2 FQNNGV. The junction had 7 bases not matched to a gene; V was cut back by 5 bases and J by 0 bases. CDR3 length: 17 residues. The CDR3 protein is CASSPGLAGALSYEQYF. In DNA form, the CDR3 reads TGTGCCAGCAGCCCCGGACTAGCGGGGGCCCTCTCCTACGAGCAGTACTTC.

CDR3: CASSSATGGGYSPLHF. Written as DNA, the CDR3 is TGTGCCAGCAGCTCCGCGACAGGGGGCGGGTATTCACCCCTCCACTTT. The chain recombines TRBV7-9 with TRBJ1-6, with 10 bases lining up with TRBD1. Germline loops: CDR1 SEHNR, CDR2 FQNEAQ (reference sequence). The CDR3 totals 16 residues. After removal of 4 bases from V and 8 bases from J, the junction contained 8 bases not matched to a gene.

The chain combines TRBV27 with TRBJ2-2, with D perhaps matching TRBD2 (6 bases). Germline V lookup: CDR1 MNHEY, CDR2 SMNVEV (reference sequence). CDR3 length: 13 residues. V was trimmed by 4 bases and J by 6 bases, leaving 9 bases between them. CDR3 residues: CASSWREAGELFF. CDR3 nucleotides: TGTGCCAGCAGTTGGCGGGAAGCCGGGGAGCTGTTTTTT.

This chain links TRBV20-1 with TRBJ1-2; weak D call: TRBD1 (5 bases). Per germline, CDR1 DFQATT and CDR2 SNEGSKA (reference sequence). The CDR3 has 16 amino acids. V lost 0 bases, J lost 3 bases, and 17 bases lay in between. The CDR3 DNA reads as TGCAGTGCTAGAGAGGGGATGGGGCGGCTCGACTATGGCTACACCTTC. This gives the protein CSAREGMGRLDYGYTF.